A single sample is the source of the 26 T cell receptor beta chains below, sequenced in a study of long-term antiretroviral therapy in people with HIV. They ran version v3.0 of the immunoSEQ assay at survey level. Data came from immunoSEQ multiplex PCR; TCRdb stores just in-frame clones and leaves some out. Found here are roughly 31,000 clones, approximately 91% of them singletons; the top ten hold roughly 7%. Sequenced here: unsorted PBMCs, sampled around 5 years before starting antiretroviral therapy. These receptor sequences come from a man in his fifties or sixties with HIV.

CDR3 in DNA: TGTGCCAGCAGCCCAGGGGGTACCTACGAGCAGTACTTC. Its protein is CASSPGGTYEQYF. V and J are TRBV7-3 and TRBJ2-7; 7 bases line up with TRBD1. Germline-derived CDR1 and CDR2 are SGHTA and FQGTGA. The junction had 3 bases not matched to a gene; V was cut back by 5 bases and J by 2 bases. CDR3 length: 13 amino acids.

This clone was picked up a small number of times. This chain joins TRBV27 and TRBJ1-2, with a weak D call TRBD1 (5 bases). V shed 3 bases and J shed 4 bases, with 12 bases lying between them. The CDR3 totals 14 residues. Germline CDR1 is MNHEY and CDR2 is SMNVEV (reference sequence). In DNA, the CDR3 is TGTGCCAGCAGTTTTTCTGACAGAAGCTATGGCTACACCTTC. Translation gives CASSFSDRSYGYTF.

The CDR3 loop reads CSVGQGDTF. CDR3 nucleotide sequence: TGCAGCGTTGGACAGGGGGATACCTTC. The chain is built from TRBV29-1 and TRBJ1-2; 9 nucleotides line up with TRBD1. There are 9 residues in the CDR3. V shed 4 bases, J shed 14 bases, and the junction held 2 bases outside the gene matches. Looked up from germline, CDR1 is SQVTM and CDR2 is ANQGSEA.

V gene TRBV28 combines with J gene TRBJ2-6, with D unresolved. The V end lost 2 bases, the J end lost 4 bases, and 6 bases lay between the germline ends. This CDR3 has 14 amino acids. Germline V gene lookup returns CDR1 MDHEN and CDR2 SYDVKM. The CDR3 loop reads CASSLVSGANVLTF. The CDR3 nucleotides read TGTGCCAGCAGTTTAGTGTCCGGGGCCAACGTCCTGACTTTC. Variable domain in full (rest from reference TRBV28 and TRBJ2-6): DVKVTQSSRYLVKRTGEKVFLECVQDMDHENMFWYRQDPGLGLRLIYFSYDVKMKEKGDIPEGYSVSREKKERFSLILESASTNQTSMYLCASSLVSGANVLTFGAGSRLTVL.

This clone was recorded only once. The CDR3 is CASRIQGGGYNEQFF. DNA of the CDR3: TGTGCCAGCAGAATACAGGGGGGAGGCTACAATGAGCAGTTCTTC. This chain joins TRBV6-5 and TRBJ2-1, with 8 bases aligning to TRBD1. The CDR3 sequence is 15 residues long. Germline CDR1 reads MNHEY; CDR2 reads SVGAGI. Unmatched junction bases numbered 7, after V lost 6 bases and J lost 3 bases.

The chain joins TRBV2 to TRBJ2-7; possibly TRBD2 for D (6 bases). Germline V CDR1 and CDR2: SNHLY, FYNNEI. The CDR3 spans 13 residues. V lost 6 bases, J lost 7 bases, and 16 bases lay in between. The CDR3 DNA reads as TGTGCCAGCAGCGCTTCCGCCCGGGGGGAGCAGTACTTC. It encodes CASSASARGEQYF.

The chain has TRBV2 and TRBJ1-1; D uncertain. This CDR3 region has 12 residues. Germline V CDR1 and CDR2: SNHLY, FYNNEI. V was clipped by 4 bases and J by 8 bases, with 11 bases between them. This CDR3 is CASSGTTREAFF. CDR3 coding DNA: TGTGCCAGCAGTGGCACAACCCGAGAAGCTTTCTTT.

The V and J genes are TRBV5-8 and TRBJ2-5; D is unclear. The CDR3 runs to 16 residues. The V and J ends lost 3 bases and 4 bases respectively, with 19 bases between them. Germline values: CDR1 SGHTS, CDR2 YDEGEE. CDR3 amino acids: CASSSSRKLGVETQYF. The DNA of the CDR3 is TGTGCCAGCAGCTCCTCCAGGAAGCTAGGAGTAGAGACCCAGTACTTC.

This clone was detected once. V and J are TRBV5-1 and TRBJ2-5; possibly TRBD1 or TRBD2 for D (7 bases each). The V end was cut by 0 bases, the J end by 1 base, with 13 bases between. CDR3 length equals 16 residues. Germline assignment: CDR1 SGHRS and CDR2 YFSETQ. The DNA for the CDR3 is TGCGCCAGCAGCTTGGAAGCAGGGGGGGGCCAAGAGACCCAGTACTTC. Translating gives CASSLEAGGGQETQYF.

V and J are TRBV6-1 and TRBJ2-7; 7 positions agree with TRBD1. The CDR3 spans 13 residues. V gave up 4 bases and J gave up 5 bases; unmatched junction bases: 5. Germline V CDR1 and CDR2: MNHNS, SASEGT. CDR3 bases: TGTGCCAGCAGTGTTTGGCAGGGGGACGAGCAGTACTTC. Translating gives CASSVWQGDEQYF.

This clone has more than one count but fewer than ten. As DNA, the CDR3 is TGCGCCAGCAGTGGGAGGGATTTCCCCTCCTATGGCTACACCTTC. Protein: CASSGRDFPSYGYTF. The chain has TRBV10-2 and TRBJ1-2; D call uncertain. The germline V gene encodes CDR1 WSHSY and CDR2 SAAADI. The CDR3 totals 15 residues. Trimming stripped 4 bases from V and 4 bases from J, with 16 bases between.

V gene TRBV7-3 combines with J gene TRBJ2-3; D gene unclear. Trimming removed 3 bases from V and 2 bases from J, with 9 bases in between. This CDR3 spans 14 amino acids. CDR1 SGHTA and CDR2 FQGTGA come from the germline V gene. The CDR3 sequence is CASSFVINTDTQYF. The CDR3 DNA reads as TGTGCCAGCAGCTTTGTAATAAACACAGATACGCAGTATTTT.

The chain joins TRBV6-4 to TRBJ2-1; 9 bases match TRBD2. The CDR3 runs 14 residues. V lost 11 bases and J lost 4; bases outside the gene matches: 9. Germline V gene sequence: CDR1 MRHNA, CDR2 SNTAGT. CDR3 in amino acids: CAPAWLAGYNEQFF. CDR3 bases: TGTGCCCCAGCATGGCTAGCGGGATACAATGAGCAGTTCTTC.

CDR3 sequence reads: CASSPGVTGELFF. In nucleotides, the CDR3 is TGTGCCAGCTCACCCGGAGTGACCGGGGAGCTGTTTTTT. The chain carries TRBV18 and TRBJ2-2; no definite D call. The CDR3 is 13 residues long. CDR1 and CDR2 from the germline V gene are KGHSH and LQKENI. Trimming shortened V by 3 bases and J by 5 bases, and 7 bases separated the two germline ends.

The CDR3 protein is CASTDTDTQYF. The DNA of the CDR3 is TGTGCCAGTACCGACACAGATACGCAGTATTTT. The chain combines TRBV19 with TRBJ2-3; D ambiguous. There are 11 residues in the CDR3. The ends were cut back, 7 bases at V and 2 bases at J, with 4 bases in the middle. Germline assignment: CDR1 LNHDA and CDR2 SQIVND (reference sequence).

This chain uses TRBV7-3 with TRBJ2-1; TRBD1 might be the D (5 bases). Per germline, CDR1 SGHTA and CDR2 FQGTGA. V gave up 2 bases and J gave up 4 bases, with 12 bases separating them. CDR3 length equals 15 residues. The CDR3 reads CASSLEGVGYNEQFF. In DNA, the CDR3 is TGTGCCAGCAGCTTAGAAGGGGTTGGATACAATGAGCAGTTCTTC.

The chain carries TRBV28 and TRBJ2-3, with D maybe TRBD2 (7 bases). The CDR3 has 16 amino acids. The V end lost 6 bases, the J end lost 2 bases, and 18 bases lay between the germline ends. CDR1 is MDHEN and CDR2 is SYDVKM in the germline V gene. As DNA, the CDR3 is TGTGCCAGCAGCCCCCTAGGGGGGGAGGACACAGATACGCAGTATTTT. Translation: CASSPLGGEDTDTQYF.

The chain employs TRBV15 and TRBJ2-5; 10 bases are a match to TRBD2. Germline lookup yields CDR1 LNHNV and CDR2 YYDKDF (reference sequence). The CDR3 consists of 16 residues. Trimming removed 1 base from V and 9 bases from J; junction bases left unmatched: 11. In DNA, the CDR3 is TGTGCCACCAGCAGAGGGGGTAGCGGGAGGACCGGGGCCCAGTACTTC. As protein: CATSRGGSGRTGAQYF.

The rearrangement uses TRBV27 and TRBJ1-3; D perhaps matches TRBD1 (5 bases). The ends were cut back, 2 bases at V and 4 bases at J, with 9 bases in the middle. This CDR3 comprises 14 residues. Germline CDR1 and CDR2: MNHEY and SMNVEV (reference sequence). The CDR3 coding sequence is TGTGCCAGCAGTTTAGCTAGGGGCGGAAACACCATATATTTT. Protein: CASSLARGGNTIYF.

J is TRBJ1-2 and V is TRBV5-5, with D possibly TRBD1 on 5 matching bases. Deletions cut 1 base from V and 3 bases from J, with 10 bases between. Germline loops: CDR1 SGHKS, CDR2 YYEKEE (reference sequence). The CDR3 runs to 14 residues. The CDR3 DNA reads TGTGCCAGCAGCTTGCGGGGCGCGGACTATGGCTACACCTTC. This codes for CASSLRGADYGYTF.

This clone has only one observation. The chain recombines TRBV5-1 with TRBJ2-7; 8 bases agree with TRBD2. Germline V gene data show CDR1 as SGHRS and CDR2 as YFSETQ. CDR3 size: 15 residues. V lost 4 bases and J lost 3; bases outside the gene matches: 9. The CDR3 region is CASSPAGGANYEQYF. For the CDR3, the DNA is TGCGCCAGCAGCCCCGCGGGAGGCGCAAACTACGAGCAGTACTTC. Variable domain in full (rest from reference TRBV5-1 and TRBJ2-7): KAGVTQTPRYLIKTRGQQVTLSCSPISGHRSVSWYQQTPGQGLQFLFEYFSETQRNKGNFPGRFSGRQFSNSRSEMNVSTLELGDSALYLCASSPAGGANYEQYFGPGTRLTVT.

This chain links TRBV11-3 with TRBJ1-1; TRBD1 aligns across 7 bases. Germline CDR1 is SGHNT and CDR2 is YENEEA. This CDR3 contains 15 residues. With 5 bases clipped from V and 3 bases from J, the junction kept 9 bases outside the gene matches. In DNA form, the CDR3 reads TGTGCCAGCAGCCGAGGGAGGGGGCAGGACACTGAAGCTTTCTTT. Residues: CASSRGRGQDTEAFF.

This chain links TRBV5-1 with TRBJ2-2, with 10 bases identical to TRBD1. The CDR3 spans 16 residues. Germline CDR1 is SGHRS and CDR2 is YFSETQ. V was pared by 2 bases and J by 6 bases, with 7 bases of the junction left unmatched. The CDR3 DNA sequence: TGCGCCAGCAGCTTTGAGCCGGGACAGGGGTCCGGGGAGCTGTTTTTT. This sequence encodes CASSFEPGQGSGELFF. Complete variable domain (other parts from reference TRBV5-1 and TRBJ2-2): KAGVTQTPRYLIKTRGQQVTLSCSPISGHRSVSWYQQTPGQGLQFLFEYFSETQRNKGNFPGRFSGRQFSNSRSEMNVSTLELGDSALYLCASSFEPGQGSGELFFGEGSRLTVL.

The chain carries TRBV5-6 and TRBJ2-7; 8 nucleotides line up with TRBD1. This CDR3 has 17 amino acids. Germline V lookup: CDR1 SGHDT, CDR2 YYEEEE. The junction had 17 bases not matched to a gene; V was cut back by 5 bases and J by 4 bases. CDR3 region: CASRIFERTGHLYEQYF. Written as DNA, the CDR3 is TGTGCCAGCAGGATATTCGAACGGACAGGGCATCTATACGAGCAGTACTTC.

In DNA form, the CDR3 reads TGTGCCAGCAGCCCCGGGACAGGGGGCCACGAGCAGTACTTC. It yields the protein CASSPGTGGHEQYF. V and J are TRBV2 and TRBJ2-7, with 12 bases lining up with TRBD1. Per the germline V gene, CDR1 is SNHLY and CDR2 is FYNNEI. Trimming removed 6 bases from V and 5 bases from J; junction bases left unmatched: 5. This CDR3 region has 14 residues.

The chain employs TRBV5-1 and TRBJ1-1; TRBD1 might be the D (5 bases). Germline CDR1 and CDR2: SGHRS and YFSETQ. V was shortened by 5 bases and J by 5 bases, with 19 bases between the two germline ends. The CDR3 has 15 amino acids. Written as DNA, the CDR3 is TGCGCCAGCAGTTCTACGGCGGGGGGAGTTACTGAAGCTTTCTTT. Amino acid sequence: CASSSTAGGVTEAFF.